This T cell receptor beta chain is from a study of shared clonotypes between healthy human individuals. The overall study: Researchers drew samples from two women and three men aged 18 to 49.

Per germline, CDR1 SGHAT and CDR2 FQNNGV. The CDR3 loop spans 17 amino acids. V was cut by 1 base and J by 2 bases, with 15 bases left in between. A CD45RA-negative memory subset and a CD45RA+ naive subset were separated from the CD4+ cells. The study's findings and limits: Clonotype sharing across several donors was observed for about 5.2% of naive CD4 clonotypes.

The assay ran at deep level. Some clones are missing from TCRdb's copy, which holds only in-frame ones; the method was immunoSEQ multiplex PCR. This repertoire shows more than 2 million clones, 85% to 95% found once; its top ten account for 0.13%. Comment on this clone: Its antigen is unidentified.

This clonotype was obtained from a man younger than 35 in good health. This chain links TRBV11-2 with TRBJ1-3; a possible D gene is TRBD1 (5 bases). The sample was naive CD4+ T cells sorted from blood. Subset given: CD45RA+ positively selected. Written as DNA, the CDR3 is TGTGCCAGCAGCTTAGCCCGAATCGGGGGACCTGGAAACACCATATATTTT. Protein product: CASSLARIGGPGNTIYF.